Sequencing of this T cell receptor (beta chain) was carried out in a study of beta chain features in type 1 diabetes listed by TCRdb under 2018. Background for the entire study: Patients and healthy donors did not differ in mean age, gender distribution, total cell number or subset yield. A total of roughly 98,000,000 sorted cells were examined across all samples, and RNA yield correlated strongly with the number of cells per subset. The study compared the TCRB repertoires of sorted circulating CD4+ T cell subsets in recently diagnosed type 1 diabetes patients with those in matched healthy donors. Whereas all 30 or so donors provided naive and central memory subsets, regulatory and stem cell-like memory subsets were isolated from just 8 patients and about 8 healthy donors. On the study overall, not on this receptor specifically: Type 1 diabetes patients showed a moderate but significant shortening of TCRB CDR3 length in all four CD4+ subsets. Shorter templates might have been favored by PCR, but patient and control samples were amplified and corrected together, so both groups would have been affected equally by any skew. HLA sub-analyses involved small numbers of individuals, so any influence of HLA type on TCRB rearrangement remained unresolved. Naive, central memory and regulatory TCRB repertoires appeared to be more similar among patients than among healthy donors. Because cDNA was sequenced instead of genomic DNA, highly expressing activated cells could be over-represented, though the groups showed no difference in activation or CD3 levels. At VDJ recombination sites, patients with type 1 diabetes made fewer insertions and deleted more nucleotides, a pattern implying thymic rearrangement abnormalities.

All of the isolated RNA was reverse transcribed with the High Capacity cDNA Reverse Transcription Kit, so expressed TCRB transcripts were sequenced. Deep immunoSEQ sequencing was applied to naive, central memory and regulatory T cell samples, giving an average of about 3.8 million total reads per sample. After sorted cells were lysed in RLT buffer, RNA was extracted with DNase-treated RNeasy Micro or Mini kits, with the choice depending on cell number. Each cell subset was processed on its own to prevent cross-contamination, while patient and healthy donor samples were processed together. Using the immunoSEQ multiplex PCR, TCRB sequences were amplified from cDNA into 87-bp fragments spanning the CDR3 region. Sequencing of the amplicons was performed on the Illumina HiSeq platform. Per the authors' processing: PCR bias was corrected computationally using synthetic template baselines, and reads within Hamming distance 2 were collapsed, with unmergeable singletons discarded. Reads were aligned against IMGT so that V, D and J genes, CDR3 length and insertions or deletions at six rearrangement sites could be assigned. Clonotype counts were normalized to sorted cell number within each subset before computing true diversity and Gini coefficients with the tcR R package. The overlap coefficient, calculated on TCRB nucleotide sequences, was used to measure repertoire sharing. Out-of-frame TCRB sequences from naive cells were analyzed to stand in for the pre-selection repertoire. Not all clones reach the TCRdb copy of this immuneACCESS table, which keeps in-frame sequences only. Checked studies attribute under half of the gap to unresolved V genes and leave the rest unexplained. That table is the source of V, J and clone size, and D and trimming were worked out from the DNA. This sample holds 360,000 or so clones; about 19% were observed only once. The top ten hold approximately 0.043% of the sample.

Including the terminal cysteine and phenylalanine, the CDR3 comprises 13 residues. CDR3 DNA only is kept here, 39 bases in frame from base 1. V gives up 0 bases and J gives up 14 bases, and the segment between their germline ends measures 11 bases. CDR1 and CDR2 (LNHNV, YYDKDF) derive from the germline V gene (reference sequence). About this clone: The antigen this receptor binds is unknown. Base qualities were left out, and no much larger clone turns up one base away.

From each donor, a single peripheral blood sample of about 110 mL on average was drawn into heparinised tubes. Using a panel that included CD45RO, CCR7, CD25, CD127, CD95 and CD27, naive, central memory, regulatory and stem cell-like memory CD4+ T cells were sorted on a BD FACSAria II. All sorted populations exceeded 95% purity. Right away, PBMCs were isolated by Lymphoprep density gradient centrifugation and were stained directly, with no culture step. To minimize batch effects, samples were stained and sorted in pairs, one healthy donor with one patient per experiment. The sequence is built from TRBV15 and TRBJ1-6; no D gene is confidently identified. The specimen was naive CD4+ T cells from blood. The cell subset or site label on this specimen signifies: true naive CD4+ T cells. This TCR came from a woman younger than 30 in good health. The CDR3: CATSRDVEEALHF. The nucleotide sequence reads TGTGCCACCAGCAGAGATGTAGAAGAGGCCCTCCACTTT.